This T cell receptor (beta chain) is drawn from a study of T cell changes during pregnancy in multiple sclerosis. This table comes from immunoSEQ multiplex PCR, and its TCRdb copy is limited to in-frame clones, with some not included. The sample has tens of thousands of clones; roughly 90% are singletons. The receptor was isolated from a female donor in good health, enrolled as a control in a pregnancy study. The input for sequencing was peripheral blood, taken in the first trimester of pregnancy.

The CDR3 loop is CASSPSRQNTEAFF. The CDR3 bases are TGTGCCAGCTCACCTTCCCGACAGAACACTGAAGCTTTCTTT. The chain links TRBV18 to TRBJ1-1, with D uncertain. Trimming took 3 bases from V and 1 from J, leaving 9 bases between them. CDR1 KGHSH and CDR2 LQKENI come from the germline V gene. CDR3 size: 14 residues.